The entry below describes one TCR beta chain. The record originates from a study of blood T cell repertoires in COVID-19. Using immunoSEQ multiplex PCR, the repertoire was profiled, and TCRdb retains in-frame clones only, with some absent. Counted here are 130,000 to 150,000 clones, 80% to 90% occurring once; the ten biggest clones make up approximately 8%. Germline values: CDR1 SGDLS, CDR2 YYNGEE. The CDR3 is 19 residues long. The junction had 19 bases not matched to a gene; V was cut back by 4 bases and J by 3 bases. The source material was peripheral blood. This chain links TRBV9 with TRBJ2-7, with 10 bases lining up with TRBD1. The sequence was collected from a woman in her sixties with COVID-19, enrolled during active disease. The CDR3 is CASSKTGTGAEGGIYEQYF. For the CDR3, the DNA is TGTGCCAGCAGCAAGACCGGGACAGGGGCCGAGGGTGGAATCTACGAGCAGTACTTC. Drawing the rest from reference TRBV9 and TRBJ2-7, the complete variable domain is DSGVTQTPKHLITATGQRVTLRCSPRSGDLSVYWYQQSLDQGLQFLIQYYNGEERAKGNILERFSAQQFPDLHSELNLSSLELGDSALYFCASSKTGTGAEGGIYEQYFGPGTRLTVT.